Included here is one TCR beta chain sequence, with context. Its antigen specificity is not known. No qualities accompany the bases; no much larger clone lies one base away. The immunoSEQ hsTCRB v3.0 assay was used at survey level resolution for TRB variable region sequencing. The targeted TRB sequencing depth was roughly 40,000-55,000 T-cell genomes per sample. Pooled TRB libraries were sequenced on an Illumina MiSeq with a v3 150-cycle kit. In the authors' own workflow: Repertoire analysis was run in R within a reproducible Nextflow workflow that covered QC, data transformation and analysis. LymphoSeq2, an R package for exploring AIRR-Seq data, was used to implement custom analyses. Several samples yielding fewer than 5000 total TRB sequences were excluded, leaving roughly 200 analyzed HIV repertoires. Among the approximately 190 HIV repertoires that were kept, around 59 were collected before ART initiation and roughly 130 were collected after ART initiation. Repertoires were downsampled to 5000 TRB nucleotide sequences, with summary statistics averaged over 100 downsampling iterations. The analysis kept only TRB sequences whose CDR3 regions were at least seven amino acids long. Diversity was assessed using a clonality score derived from Shannon entropy and using the Gini coefficient. In the repertoire networks, any two of the top 5000 CDR3 amino acid sequences were linked whenever the two sequences differed by an edit distance of one. GLIPH2 predicted antigen specificity groups and MHC restriction for TRB CDR3 amino acid sequences. Known CMV, EBV, HIV or tissue antigen associations were flagged by matching CDR3 amino acid sequences against VDJdb and McPAS-TCR. Pre-ART, post-ART and control groups were compared with Wilcoxon signed-rank tests and Holm-Bonferroni correction. TCRdb took over this immuneACCESS table, retaining in-frame rearrangements with V and J assigned. Such tables are incomplete; in checked studies, under half of the missing clones stem from an unresolved V gene, and the remainder is unexplained. That table furnishes V, J and clone size, whereas the DNA furnished D and trimming. A total of about 17,000 clones appear in this sample, 70% to 90% of them only once. Of the sample, approximately 9.5% is held by the ten largest clones.

These data are taken from a study of long-term antiretroviral therapy in people with HIV (dated by TCRdb to the early 2020s). About the study as a whole: The earliest samples were collected approximately a decade before the 2015 WHO recommendation for immediate ART, a period when ART was typically delayed until CD4 counts fell. The cohort contributed about 180 cryopreserved PBMC samples from 30 adults with confirmed HIV infection, collected serially over a mean of approximately 6 years (range 1-12). No cross-contamination during QIAcube processing was shown when test extractions of a monoclonal T-cell line were performed alongside over 25 polyclonal samples. Among the 25 to 30 participants with HIV, roughly eleven were female. Whether ART initiation and durable HIV suppression were associated with changes in peripheral blood TRB repertoire composition and diversity was tested in a retrospective serial study.

The research as a whole found: The samples span the years 2004 to 2017, and the ART regimens used at that time may not be as effective as current regimens. At every time point, the repertoire was dominated by expanded TRB clones first identified before ART initiation, although this dominance fluctuated and, in many PLHIV, declined after ART. No data were available on ART adherence, viral resistance or therapy changes, limiting inferences about post-ART repertoire changes. Starting ART was linked to a significant rise in TRB diversity, yet even after long-term ART the diversity remained significantly lower than in transplant donor controls. Limited PBMC availability meant only the TCR beta chain was sequenced, without alpha chain pairing. Narrower CDR3 length ranges were observed in HIV repertoires than in controls, and an antigen-experienced repertoire with only a slight naive shift after ART was suggested by the network structure. Because pre-ART samples had limited cell numbers, profiling was done on unsorted PBMC rather than on sorted CD4+ and CD8+ T cells.

V and J lose 2 bases and 3 bases, and a span of 13 bases separates them. The germline V gene specifies SGHVS as CDR1 and FQNEAQ as CDR2. The CDR3 has 15 amino acids, counting the end cysteine and phenylalanine. Only the CDR3 portion is preserved as DNA: 45 bases, with reading frame beginning at the first base. To be included, a participant needed at least one PBMC sample from before ART initiation plus at least two post-ART samples. All participants with HIV were treated in the United States of America. Cryopreserved samples of 1-10 million PBMC were thawed and washed before DNA extraction. At the time of the earliest PBMC sample, participants with HIV were aged between 23 and 54 years. Per participant, PBMC samples came from 1-4 timepoints prior to ART initiation and 2-8 timepoints following ART initiation, for a median of 7 samples. For every participant, serial HIV viral load, CD4+ T-cell count, ART history and demographic data were obtained. A Qiagen kit on a QIAcube was used to extract genomic DNA from unsorted PBMC, with samples processed in batches of 12.

Recombination connected TRBV7-8 to TRBJ1-1, with the D segment identity uncertain. The TCR comes from a man younger than 30 with HIV. The specimen comprised unsorted PBMCs, sampled 0.3 years after starting antiretroviral therapy. The DNA reads as follows: TGTGCCAGCAGCTTACCACCTGGCTGGGACACTGAAGCTTTCTTT. This encodes CASSLPPGWDTEAFF.